This T cell receptor beta chain was observed in a study of T-cell reconstitution after alpha-beta-depleted transplantation in children. This clonotype was seen repeatedly, ten times or more. The CDR3 runs 14 residues. V dropped 5 bases and J dropped 2; count of bases not matched to a gene: 6. From germline, CDR1 is DFQATT and CDR2 SNEGSKA (reference sequence). Researchers prepared the TCRbeta library using unique molecular identifiers, the study reports. Using its own MiXCR run on the PCR reads, TCRdb lists one record per CDR3 protein. Altogether hundreds of thousands of distinct CDR3 sequences are present, roughly 15% being singletons, with the ten largest covering under 1.2%.

The specimen was PBMCs from the stem cell graft donor, collected from the stem cell graft. This clonotype originated in a human donor who donated a stem cell graft to a child with acute myeloid leukemia. The J gene is TRBJ2-5, the V gene TRBV20-1, with 9 bases that match TRBD1. The CDR3 sequence is CSAARQGGQETQYF. Written as DNA, the CDR3 is TGCAGTGCTGCCCGACAGGGGGGACAAGAGACCCAGTACTTC.